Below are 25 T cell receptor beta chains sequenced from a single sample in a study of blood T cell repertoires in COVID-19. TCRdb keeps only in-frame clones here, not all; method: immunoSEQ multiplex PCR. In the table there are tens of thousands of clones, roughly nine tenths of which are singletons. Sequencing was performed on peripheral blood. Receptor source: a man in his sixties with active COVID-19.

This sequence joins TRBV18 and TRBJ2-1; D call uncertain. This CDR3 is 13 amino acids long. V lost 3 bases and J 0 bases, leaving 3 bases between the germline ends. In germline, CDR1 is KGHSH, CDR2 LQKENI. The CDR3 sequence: CASSPSSYNEQFF. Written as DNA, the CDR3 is TGTGCCAGCTCACCTAGCTCCTACAATGAGCAGTTCTTC.

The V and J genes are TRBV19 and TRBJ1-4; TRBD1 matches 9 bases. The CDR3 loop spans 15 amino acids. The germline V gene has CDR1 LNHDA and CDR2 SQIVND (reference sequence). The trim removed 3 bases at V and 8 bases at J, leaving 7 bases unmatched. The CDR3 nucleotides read TGTGCCAGTAGTATGCAGGACAGGGGAACCGAAAAACTGTTTTTT. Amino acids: CASSMQDRGTEKLFF.

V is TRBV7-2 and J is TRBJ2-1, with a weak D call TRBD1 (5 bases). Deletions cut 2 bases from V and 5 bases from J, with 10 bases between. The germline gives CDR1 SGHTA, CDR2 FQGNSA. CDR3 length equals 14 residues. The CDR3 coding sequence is TGTGCCAGCAGCTTAAATAGGGGCGACAATGAGCAGTTCTTC. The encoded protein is CASSLNRGDNEQFF.

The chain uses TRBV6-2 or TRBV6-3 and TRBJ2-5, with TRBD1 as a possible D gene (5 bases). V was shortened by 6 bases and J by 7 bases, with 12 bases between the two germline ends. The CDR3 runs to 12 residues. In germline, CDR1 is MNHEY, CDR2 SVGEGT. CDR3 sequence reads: CASSPRGGTQYF. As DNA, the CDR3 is TGTGCCAGCAGCCCTAGGGGTGGGACCCAGTACTTC.

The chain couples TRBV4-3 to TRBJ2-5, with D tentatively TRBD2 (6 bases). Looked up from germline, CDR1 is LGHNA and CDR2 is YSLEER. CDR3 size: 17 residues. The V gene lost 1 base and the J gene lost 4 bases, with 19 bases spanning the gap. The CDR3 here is CASSQGALRGMRETQYF. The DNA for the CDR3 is TGCGCCAGCAGCCAAGGCGCCCTCCGCGGGATGCGAGAGACCCAGTACTTC.

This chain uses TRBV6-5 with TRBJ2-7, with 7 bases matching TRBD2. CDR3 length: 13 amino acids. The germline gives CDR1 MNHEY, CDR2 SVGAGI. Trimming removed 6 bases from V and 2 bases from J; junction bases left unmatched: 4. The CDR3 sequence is CASSRDYPYEQYF. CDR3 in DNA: TGTGCCAGCAGCCGGGACTATCCCTACGAGCAGTACTTC.

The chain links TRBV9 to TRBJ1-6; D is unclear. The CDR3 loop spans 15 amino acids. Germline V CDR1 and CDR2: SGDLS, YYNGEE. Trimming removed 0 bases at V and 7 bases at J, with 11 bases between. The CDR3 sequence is CASSVVPGGNSPLHF. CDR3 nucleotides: TGTGCCAGCAGCGTAGTCCCCGGAGGGAATTCACCCCTCCACTTT.

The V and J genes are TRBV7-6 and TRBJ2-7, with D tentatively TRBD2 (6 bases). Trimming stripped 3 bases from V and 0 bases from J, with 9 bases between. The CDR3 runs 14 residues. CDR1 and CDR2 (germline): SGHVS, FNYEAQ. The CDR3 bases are TGTGCCAGCAGCTTTGGGACTGGCTCCTACGAGCAGTACTTC. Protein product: CASSFGTGSYEQYF.

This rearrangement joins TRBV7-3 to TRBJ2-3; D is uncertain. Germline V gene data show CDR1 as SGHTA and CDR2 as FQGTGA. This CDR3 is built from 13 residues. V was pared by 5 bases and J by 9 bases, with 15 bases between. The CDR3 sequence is CASSPGLDRTQYF. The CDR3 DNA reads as TGTGCCAGCAGCCCAGGCTTAGATAGGACGCAGTATTTT.

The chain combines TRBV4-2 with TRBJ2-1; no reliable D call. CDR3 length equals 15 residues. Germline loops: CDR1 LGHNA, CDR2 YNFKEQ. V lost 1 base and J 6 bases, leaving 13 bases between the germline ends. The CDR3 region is CASSQVLRYSNEQFF. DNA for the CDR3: TGTGCCAGCAGCCAAGTTTTGAGGTACTCCAATGAGCAGTTCTTC.

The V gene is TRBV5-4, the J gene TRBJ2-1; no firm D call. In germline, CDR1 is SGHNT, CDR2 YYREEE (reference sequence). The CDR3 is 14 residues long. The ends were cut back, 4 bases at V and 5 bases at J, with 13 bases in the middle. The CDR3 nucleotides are TGTGCCAGCAGCCCCCCAACTAATAACAATGAGCAGTTCTTC. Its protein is CASSPPTNNNEQFF.

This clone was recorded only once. CDR3 residues: CASSPTSGRGETQYF. CDR3 bases: TGTGCCAGCAGCCCGACTAGCGGGAGGGGGGAGACCCAGTACTTC. The V and J genes are TRBV12-1 and TRBJ2-5; TRBD2 reflects the table's D call only, with no check against the DNA. TRBV12-1 is designated a pseudogene. The CDR3 totals 15 residues.

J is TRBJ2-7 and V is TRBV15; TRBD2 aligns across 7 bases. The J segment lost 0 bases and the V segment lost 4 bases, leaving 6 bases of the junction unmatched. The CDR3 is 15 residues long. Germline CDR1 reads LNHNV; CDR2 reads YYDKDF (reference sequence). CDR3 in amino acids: CATSKTSVSSYEQYF. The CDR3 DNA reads TGTGCCACCAGCAAAACTAGCGTGAGCTCCTACGAGCAGTACTTC.

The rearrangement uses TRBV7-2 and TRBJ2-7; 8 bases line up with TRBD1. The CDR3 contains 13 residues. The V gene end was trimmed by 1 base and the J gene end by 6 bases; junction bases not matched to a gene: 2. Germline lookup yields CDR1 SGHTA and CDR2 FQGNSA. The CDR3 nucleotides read TGTGCCAGCAGCTTAGGACAGGGGCTCGAGCAGTACTTC. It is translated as CASSLGQGLEQYF. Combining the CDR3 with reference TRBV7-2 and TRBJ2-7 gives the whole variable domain GAGVSQSPSNKVTEKGKDVELRCDPISGHTALYWYRQSLGQGLEFLIYFQGNSAPDKSGLPSDRFSAERTGGSVSTLTIQRTQQEDSAVYLCASSLGQGLEQYFGPGTRLTVT.

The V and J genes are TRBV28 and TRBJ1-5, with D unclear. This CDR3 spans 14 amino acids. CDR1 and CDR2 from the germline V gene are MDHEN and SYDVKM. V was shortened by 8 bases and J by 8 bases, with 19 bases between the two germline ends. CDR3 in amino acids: CASDSYPRTEPQHF. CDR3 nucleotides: TGTGCCAGCGACTCCTACCCGCGTACGGAGCCCCAGCATTTT.

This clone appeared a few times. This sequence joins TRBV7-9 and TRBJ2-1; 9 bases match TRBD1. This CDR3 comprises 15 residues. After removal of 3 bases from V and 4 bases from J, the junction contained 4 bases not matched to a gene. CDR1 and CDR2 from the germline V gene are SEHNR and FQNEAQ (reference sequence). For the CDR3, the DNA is TGTGCCAGCAGCTTCGCGGGACAGGGTTACAATGAGCAGTTCTTC. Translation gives CASSFAGQGYNEQFF. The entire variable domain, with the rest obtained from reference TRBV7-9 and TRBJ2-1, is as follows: DTGVSQNPRHKITKRGQNVTFRCDPISEHNRLYWYRQTLGQGPEFLTYFQNEAQLEKSRLLSDRFSAERPKGSFSTLEIQRTEQGDSAMYLCASSFAGQGYNEQFFGPGTRLTVL.

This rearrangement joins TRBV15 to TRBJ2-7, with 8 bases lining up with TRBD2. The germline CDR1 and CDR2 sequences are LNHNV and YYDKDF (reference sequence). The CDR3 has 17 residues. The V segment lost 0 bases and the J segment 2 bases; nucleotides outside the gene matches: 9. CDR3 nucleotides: TGTGCCACCAGCAGAGAGGGGGGGAGAGCGGGAGCCTACGAGCAGTACTTC. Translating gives CATSREGGRAGAYEQYF.

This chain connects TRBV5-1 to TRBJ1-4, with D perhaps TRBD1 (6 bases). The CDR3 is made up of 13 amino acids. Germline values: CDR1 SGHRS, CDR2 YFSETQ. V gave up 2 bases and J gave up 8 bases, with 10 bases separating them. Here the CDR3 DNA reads TGCGCCAGCAGCTTCGACAGGTCAGAAAAACTGTTTTTT. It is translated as CASSFDRSEKLFF.

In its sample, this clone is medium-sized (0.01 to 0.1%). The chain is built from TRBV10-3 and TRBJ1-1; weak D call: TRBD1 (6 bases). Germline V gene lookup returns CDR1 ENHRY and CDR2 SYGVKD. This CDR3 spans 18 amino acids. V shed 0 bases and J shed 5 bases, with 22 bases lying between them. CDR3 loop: CAISESSQGLGSGTEAFF. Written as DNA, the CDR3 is TGTGCCATCAGTGAGTCGAGTCAGGGGCTAGGGAGTGGGACTGAAGCTTTCTTT.

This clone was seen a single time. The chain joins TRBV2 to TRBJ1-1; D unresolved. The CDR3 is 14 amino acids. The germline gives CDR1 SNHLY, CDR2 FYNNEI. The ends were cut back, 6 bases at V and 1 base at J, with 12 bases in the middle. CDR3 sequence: CASRFRVRNTEAFF. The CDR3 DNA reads TGTGCCAGCAGATTCCGCGTAAGGAACACTGAAGCTTTCTTT.

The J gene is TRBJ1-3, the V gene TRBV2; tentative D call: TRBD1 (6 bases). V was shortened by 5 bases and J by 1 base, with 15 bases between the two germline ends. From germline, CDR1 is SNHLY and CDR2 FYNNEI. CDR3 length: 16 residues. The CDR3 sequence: CASSNLRGLSGNTIYF. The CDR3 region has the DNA TGTGCCAGCAGTAATCTCAGGGGACTATCTGGAAACACCATATATTTT.

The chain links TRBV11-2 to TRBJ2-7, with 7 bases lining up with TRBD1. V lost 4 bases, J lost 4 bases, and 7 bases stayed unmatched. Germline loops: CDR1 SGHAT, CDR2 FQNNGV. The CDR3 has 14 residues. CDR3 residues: CASSYLIRGYEQYF. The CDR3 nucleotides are TGTGCCAGCAGCTACCTAATCAGGGGGTACGAGCAGTACTTC.

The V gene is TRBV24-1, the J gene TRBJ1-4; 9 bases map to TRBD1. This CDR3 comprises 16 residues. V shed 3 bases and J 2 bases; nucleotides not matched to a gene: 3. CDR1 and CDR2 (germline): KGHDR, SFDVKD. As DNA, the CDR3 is TGTGCCACCAGTGATGGGACAGGGACCACTAATGAAAAACTGTTTTTT. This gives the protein CATSDGTGTTNEKLFF.

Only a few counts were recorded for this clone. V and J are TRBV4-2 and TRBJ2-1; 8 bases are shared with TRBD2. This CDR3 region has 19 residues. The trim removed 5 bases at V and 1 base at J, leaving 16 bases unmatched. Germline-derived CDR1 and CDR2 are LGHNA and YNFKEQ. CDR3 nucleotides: TGTGCCAGCAGCGGTCAGTTGTCCCCCGCGGGGGGTTCCTACAATGAGCAGTTCTTC. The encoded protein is CASSGQLSPAGGSYNEQFF.

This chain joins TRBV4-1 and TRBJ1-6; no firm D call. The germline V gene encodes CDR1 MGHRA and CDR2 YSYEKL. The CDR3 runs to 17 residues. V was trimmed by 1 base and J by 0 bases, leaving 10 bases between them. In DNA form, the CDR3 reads TGCGCCAGCAGCCAAGGAGACATGAGCTCCTATAATTCACCCCTCCACTTT. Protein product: CASSQGDMSSYNSPLHF.